The clone carrying this T cell receptor (beta chain) was seen a few times. Its specificity is not known. This specimen comes from a study of blood T cells in healthy people across ages. Study-wide points: Per million T cells, TCR beta diversity dropped roughly linearly as age increased.

Then a second PCR, running roughly 7 to 11 cycles, was carried out with a sample-barcoded 5' primer and a J-beta primer mix. Via MiXCR, TCRdb re-called the 5' RACE reads, giving one row per CDR3 protein. The sample yields 850,000 to 1,100,000 distinct CDR3 sequences, roughly two fifths seen once. V shed 1 base, J shed 1 base, and the junction held 6 bases outside the gene matches. This CDR3 has 16 residues. Looked up from germline, CDR1 is DFQATT and CDR2 is SNEGSKA (reference sequence). This clonotype was obtained from a young man in good health. The V gene is TRBV20-1, the J gene TRBJ2-1, with 8 positions matching TRBD1. Sequenced: blood. In nucleotides, the CDR3 is TGCAGTGCTAGAGGAGTGCAGGGGGCATCCTACAATGAGCAGTTCTTC. Residues: CSARGVQGASYNEQFF.